Below are 26 T cell receptor beta chains sequenced from a single sample in a study of blood T cell repertoires in COVID-19 (TCRdb year 2020). Libraries were constructed by the immunoSEQ multiplex PCR assay. The table was pulled from immuneACCESS by TCRdb, which kept in-frame rearrangements only. Such tables lose some clones; where checked, under half of the loss comes from unresolved V genes, and the rest has no known cause. The sample includes roughly 300,000 clones, with around 92% observed a single time. In total, the top ten clones hold nearly 6.5% of the sample. Sequenced input: peripheral blood. The receptor source for this set is a young man who had recovered from COVID-19.

The rearrangement joins TRBV10-3 to TRBJ2-3; TRBD1 is a possible D gene (6 bases). The CDR3 loop spans 15 amino acids. CDR1 and CDR2 from the germline V gene are ENHRY and SYGVKD. The ends were cut back, 6 bases at V and 0 bases at J, with 13 bases in the middle. CDR3 nucleotides: TGTGCCATCAGCGGGGACATCAGTAGCACAGATACGCAGTATTTT. This encodes CAISGDISSTDTQYF.

V and J are TRBV6-1 and TRBJ2-7; 8 bases agree with TRBD1. Unmatched junction bases numbered 14, after V lost 4 bases and J lost 0 bases. This CDR3 spans 18 amino acids. Germline V CDR1 and CDR2: MNHNS, SASEGT. DNA for the CDR3: TGTGCCAGCAGTGGGACAGGGTCGGGCTCCTGGAGCTCCTACGAGCAGTACTTC. It yields the protein CASSGTGSGSWSSYEQYF.

This chain connects TRBV2 to TRBJ2-1; the D gene is possibly TRBD1 (6 bases). V was pared by 6 bases and J by 4 bases, with 16 bases between. The germline gives CDR1 SNHLY, CDR2 FYNNEI. The length of the CDR3 is 15 residues. The CDR3 here is CASRRDTLPYNEQFF. Written as DNA, the CDR3 is TGTGCCAGCAGGAGGGACACTCTCCCTTACAATGAGCAGTTCTTC.

V usage is TRBV3-1 (or the pseudogene TRBV3-2) and J usage is TRBJ2-7; TRBD1 is a possible D gene (5 bases). This CDR3 has 15 residues. V shed 3 bases and J shed 2 bases, with 14 bases lying between them. Germline CDR1 LGHDT, CDR2 YNNKEL (reference sequence). The CDR3 loop reads CASSHHGAGPYEQYF. In nucleotides, the CDR3 is TGTGCCAGCAGCCACCATGGGGCAGGGCCCTACGAGCAGTACTTC.

This chain uses TRBV18 with TRBJ2-7, with TRBD1 matching 9 bases. Germline CDR1 KGHSH, CDR2 LQKENI. After removal of 3 bases from V and 3 bases from J, the junction contained 6 bases not matched to a gene. The CDR3 has 15 amino acids. CDR3 in DNA: TGTGCCAGCTCACCGGGACAGGGCGAGGTCTACGAGCAGTACTTC. Its protein is CASSPGQGEVYEQYF.

The CDR3 coding sequence is TGTGCCACCAGCAGAAACCAGGGCGGGACTAGCACAGATACGCAGTATTTT. Translation: CATSRNQGGTSTDTQYF. This sequence joins TRBV15 and TRBJ2-3, with D possibly matching TRBD2 (6 bases). The germline V and J ends were trimmed by 2 bases and 0 bases, with 15 bases remaining between them. This CDR3 comprises 17 residues. The germline V gene encodes CDR1 LNHNV and CDR2 YYDKDF (reference sequence).

The gene calls are TRBV2 and TRBJ1-5; TRBD1 aligns across 7 bases. V lost 7 bases, J lost 4 bases, and 10 bases stayed unmatched. Germline V lookup: CDR1 SNHLY, CDR2 FYNNEI. The CDR3 consists of 15 residues. The DNA for the CDR3 is TGTGCCAGCAACAAATACGGGACAGAGAATCAGCCCCAGCATTTT. It codes for CASNKYGTENQPQHF.

The chain is built from TRBV18 and TRBJ1-6, with D unresolved. The germline V gene has CDR1 KGHSH and CDR2 LQKENI. The CDR3 is made up of 13 amino acids. With 4 bases removed from V and 8 bases from J, the gap between germline ends came to 9 bases. CDR3 nucleotides: TGTGCCAGCTCACAACACAGAGATTCACCCCTCCACTTT. It yields the protein CASSQHRDSPLHF.

The rearrangement uses TRBV11-2 and TRBJ2-7, with 9 nucleotides matching TRBD1. The CDR3 totals 16 residues. After removal of 1 base from V and 7 bases from J, the junction contained 11 bases not matched to a gene. CDR1 SGHAT and CDR2 FQNNGV come from the germline V gene. CDR3 loop: CASSLGTGAIPLEQYF. CDR3 coding DNA: TGTGCCAGCAGCTTAGGGACAGGGGCTATCCCCCTGGAGCAGTACTTC.

This sequence joins TRBV10-3 and TRBJ1-2; D is perhaps TRBD1 (6 bases). The germline V and J ends were trimmed by 7 bases and 8 bases, with 23 bases remaining between them. CDR1 and CDR2 from the germline V gene are ENHRY and SYGVKD. The CDR3 has 15 residues. DNA for the CDR3: TGTGCCATCACATCGGACAGTGTGGGCGCGGAGGGCTACACCTTC. As protein: CAITSDSVGAEGYTF.

Regarding this clone: The same CDR3 is also encoded by other DNA sequences in this sample. This chain uses TRBV12-3 or TRBV12-4 with TRBJ1-1; no reliable D call. The CDR3 sequence is 13 residues long. Trimming took off 6 bases at V and 1 base at J, with 9 bases between the two ends. The CDR3 sequence is CASSLTENTEAFF. The CDR3 coding sequence is TGTGCCAGCAGCCTCACAGAGAACACTGAAGCTTTCTTT.

There are a few counts of this clone. The rearrangement joins TRBV7-9 to TRBJ2-1; D is undetermined. CDR1 is SEHNR, CDR2 FQNEAQ, per germline (reference sequence). This CDR3 is built from 14 residues. With 5 bases removed from V and 7 bases from J, the gap between germline ends came to 15 bases. The CDR3 coding sequence is TGTGCCAGCAGCACCCAGCGAGATAGGAATGAGCAGTTCTTC. This sequence encodes CASSTQRDRNEQFF. Supplemented by reference TRBV7-9 and TRBJ2-1, the full variable domain reads DTGVSQNPRHKITKRGQNVTFRCDPISEHNRLYWYRQTLGQGPEFLTYFQNEAQLEKSRLLSDRFSAERPKGSFSTLEIQRTEQGDSAMYLCASSTQRDRNEQFFGPGTRLTVL.

The chain employs TRBV5-8 and TRBJ2-5; 9 bases align to TRBD2. The CDR3 has 14 residues. V trimming: 4 bases; J trimming: 0 bases; junction bases outside the gene matches: 1. Per the germline V gene, CDR1 is SGHTS and CDR2 is YDEGEE. CDR3 protein: CASSRTSDQETQYF. The CDR3 region has the DNA TGTGCCAGCAGCCGGACTAGCGACCAAGAGACCCAGTACTTC.

The gene calls are TRBV5-4 and TRBJ2-3; a weak D match, TRBD2 (5 bases). The germline V and J ends were trimmed by 0 bases and 4 bases, with 12 bases remaining between them. Germline CDR1 is SGHNT and CDR2 is YYREEE (reference sequence). The CDR3 consists of 15 residues. The DNA for the CDR3 is TGTGCCAGCAGCTTGGTCGGGGTAAGCGCAGATACGCAGTATTTT. Its translation is CASSLVGVSADTQYF. The full variable domain, in which reference TRBV5-4 and TRBJ2-3 provide the parts outside the CDR3, is ETGVTQSPTHLIKTRGQQVTLRCSSQSGHNTVSWYQQALGQGPQFIFQYYREEENGRGNFPPRFSGLQFPNYSSELNVNALELDDSALYLCASSLVGVSADTQYFGPGTRLTVL.

V usage is TRBV25-1 and J usage is TRBJ2-2; D is possibly TRBD2 (6 bases). Trimming stripped 2 bases from V and 4 bases from J, with 17 bases between. The length of the CDR3 is 17 residues. The germline gives CDR1 MGHDK, CDR2 SYGVNS. The CDR3 is CASSELLGGIGTGELFF. CDR3 DNA sequence: TGTGCCAGCAGTGAACTCCTCGGGGGTATAGGCACCGGGGAGCTGTTTTTT.

The V and J genes are TRBV19 and TRBJ2-7; weak D call: TRBD2 (5 bases). Trimming removed 6 bases at V and 0 bases at J, with 12 bases between. Germline values: CDR1 LNHDA, CDR2 SQIVND (reference sequence). The CDR3 consists of 14 residues. CDR3 in amino acids: CASRVATSSYEQYF. The CDR3 nucleotides are TGTGCCAGTAGAGTAGCGACAAGCTCCTACGAGCAGTACTTC.

The chain uses TRBV6-5 and TRBJ1-1; TRBD1 aligns across 8 bases. The length of the CDR3 is 15 residues. V gave up 4 bases and J gave up 3 bases; unmatched junction bases: 7. From germline, CDR1 is MNHEY and CDR2 SVGAGI. The CDR3 region has the DNA TGTGCCAGCAGTTCACCGGGACAGGCCTACACTGAAGCTTTCTTT. Its protein is CASSSPGQAYTEAFF.

This chain links TRBV21-1 with TRBJ2-3; the table gives TRBD1 as D, unverified against the DNA. TRBV21-1 is a recognized pseudogene. The CDR3 spans 17 residues. For the CDR3, the DNA is TGTGCCAGCAGCAAAGGGGACAGGGAACGAGTCACAGATACGCAGTATTTT. It codes for CASSKGDRERVTDTQYF.

V gene TRBV19 combines with J gene TRBJ2-3, with 8 positions matching TRBD1. Trimming at V came to 1 base and at J to 7 bases, leaving 7 bases not matched to a gene. CDR1 LNHDA and CDR2 SQIVND come from the germline V gene (reference sequence). The CDR3 spans 15 residues. The CDR3 DNA sequence: TGTGCCAGTAGTATAGGACAGGGGATTGGACATACGCAGTATTTT. Its translation: CASSIGQGIGHTQYF.

This clone was seen a single time. The rearrangement uses TRBV9 and TRBJ2-3, with TRBD1 matching 8 bases. The trim removed 2 bases at V and 4 bases at J, leaving 21 bases unmatched. This CDR3 comprises 20 residues. Per the germline V gene, CDR1 is SGDLS and CDR2 is YYNGEE. CDR3 nucleotide sequence: TGTGCCAGCAGCGTTACTGGGGCAGGGGGCGGAAGGTTTGTCGCAGATACGCAGTATTTT. This codes for CASSVTGAGGGRFVADTQYF.

V and J are TRBV10-3 and TRBJ2-5; perhaps TRBD2 as D (6 bases). With 3 bases removed from V and 5 bases from J, the gap between germline ends came to 16 bases. Looked up from germline, CDR1 is ENHRY and CDR2 is SYGVKD. There are 15 residues in the CDR3. The CDR3 nucleotides are TGTGCCATCAGTGACAGTCGGGGGTCCAGTGAGACCCAGTACTTC. The encoded protein is CAISDSRGSSETQYF.

The chain uses TRBV2 and TRBJ2-3; a possible D gene is TRBD1 (5 bases). The ends were cut back, 11 bases at V and 0 bases at J, with 12 bases in the middle. The CDR3 has 13 residues. The germline gives CDR1 SNHLY, CDR2 FYNNEI. The CDR3 DNA reads as TGTGCCGGACCCAGGGCCAGCACAGATACGCAGTATTTT. Its protein is CAGPRASTDTQYF.

The gene calls are TRBV2 and TRBJ1-1; weak D call: TRBD1 (5 bases). The V gene lost 7 bases and the J gene lost 5 bases, with 20 bases spanning the gap. This CDR3 region has 15 residues. Per the germline V gene, CDR1 is SNHLY and CDR2 is FYNNEI. CDR3 loop: CASTKGYPGLTEAFF. CDR3 sequence (DNA): TGTGCCAGCACCAAAGGTTACCCAGGGTTAACTGAAGCTTTCTTT.

J is TRBJ2-7 and V is TRBV15; 11 bases line up with TRBD2. The V gene's germline CDR1 is LNHNV and CDR2 YYDKDF (reference sequence). This CDR3 region has 16 residues. The V segment lost 1 base and the J segment 2 bases; nucleotides outside the gene matches: 4. The chain's CDR3 is CATSRAPGLAAYEQYF. DNA of the CDR3: TGTGCCACCAGCAGAGCTCCGGGACTAGCGGCCTACGAGCAGTACTTC.

This sequence joins TRBV18 and TRBJ1-2, with D perhaps TRBD1 (5 bases). CDR1 and CDR2 from the germline V gene are KGHSH and LQKENI. The ends were cut back, 8 bases at V and 6 bases at J, with 19 bases in the middle. The CDR3 extends over 14 amino acids. CDR3 residues: CASTGTGRDDGYTF. The CDR3, as DNA: TGTGCCAGCACGGGGACGGGGAGGGACGATGGCTACACCTTC.

As regards this clone: Other DNA sequences from this sample encode an identical CDR3 as well. The V call is TRBV19, the J call TRBJ1-2, with D possibly being TRBD1 (6 bases). Germline V gene lookup returns CDR1 LNHDA and CDR2 SQIVND (reference sequence). The CDR3 extends over 13 amino acids. The V end lost 3 bases, the J end lost 4 bases, and 9 bases lay between the germline ends. This CDR3 is CASSIQGTYGYTF. CDR3 in DNA: TGTGCCAGTAGTATCCAGGGGACCTATGGCTACACCTTC. Variable domain in full (rest from reference TRBV19 and TRBJ1-2): DGGITQSPKYLFRKEGQNVTLSCEQNLNHDAMYWYRQDPGQGLRLIYYSQIVNDFQKGDIAEGYSVSREKKESFPLTVTSAQKNPTAFYLCASSIQGTYGYTFGSGTRLTVV.